The T cell receptor beta chain under discussion was sequenced for a study of cytomegalovirus exposure and HLA in healthy donors (dated by TCRdb to 2015 to 2018). Some background on the complete study: According to an earlier analysis of 587 of the donors, about 180 million T cells yielded over 100 million unique TCR beta sequences and about 300 Gb of sequence data. The study aimed to test whether signatures of past pathogen exposure could be identified by cataloging public T cell receptors. Approximately 300 gigabases of sequencing data and 91 million or so unique TCR sequences made up an early release that covered nearly 650 HLA-typed donors. In the later analysis, no new phenotypic data were used to find candidate immune exposures; instead, reliance was placed on TCR beta sequences and their occurrence across donors. The study used immunosequencing to profile the T cell repertoires of approximately 690 subjects and linked those repertoires to cytomegalovirus serostatus. Besides the first cohort of roughly 640 subjects, a separate validation cohort made up of 90 to 150 different subjects was used. Because of strong linkage in the cohort, roughly five DR-DQ haplotypes were treated as single units for association and clustering. An earlier analysis of 587 of the donors used high-throughput TCR beta sequencing to judge whether each TCR beta V gene segment behaved as functional or pseudogenic. HLA typing included class I and class II loci at four-digit resolution. Donor age, sex, ethnicity and CMV serostatus were collected together with the repertoire data. In a later genetic analysis, genome-wide SNP genotypes for about three fifths of the 666 donors were used, and that subset was treated as a discovery cohort. Every discovery cohort repertoire had been produced on one sequencing platform. Among 398 genotyped donors of the cohort, an average of 235,054 unique TCR beta nucleotide sequences were sequenced per donor, about a sixth of them non-productive. High-throughput TCR immunosequencing, statistical association of individual TCRs with disease status, and machine learning were combined to predict cytomegalovirus infection status. To study patterns of TCR occurrence, a later analysis re-analyzed previously published TCR beta repertoires from 550 to 800 donors and added high-resolution HLA genotyping. The genetic ancestry cluster associated with self-reported Caucasian donors included over 80% of the 398 genotyped donors. Typing coverage differed by locus: A, B, C, DRB1 and DQB1 were typed in roughly 620-640 donors, DQA1 in 500 to 550, DPA1 in 600 to 610, and DPB1 in 450 to 480. The study at large found these results: Some IMGT-functional V segments, including TRBV6-2 and TRBV6-3, could not be told apart with the 87-base-pair reads, so those segments were excluded. The authors suggested that the approach could potentially be extended to other disease states and immunological phenotypes. Correlated functional status among segregating V segments might reflect linkage disequilibrium, but an unknown experimental factor could not be ruled out. A total of around 150 TCR beta chains were listed by the study as associated with cytomegalovirus. In a later genetic analysis, fewer N-insertions in productive TCRs were reported among donors in an Asian-associated ancestry cluster than the approximately 710-donor mean. A further reported finding was that TCR beta sequences accurately predicted the HLA-A and HLA-B alleles for most subjects in the first cohort. In an earlier analysis of roughly 500 of the donors, most TCR beta V segments appeared in productive rearrangements about 87% or about 30% of the time, broadly matching IMGT annotations. While some public TCRs were present in many individuals, most TCR sequences turned up only very rarely across donors. According to a later analysis, parvovirus B19, influenza, CMV and Epstein-Barr virus appeared linked to several top co-occurrence clusters. CMV serostatus was the only immune exposure information available for the cohort. Because counts were too low, around 17 rarely observed V segments, including chromosome 9 orphons, were left out of the earlier analysis of 587 of the donors. V-gene and J-gene trimming of TCR beta chains was associated with a missense DCLRE1C variant in a later genetic analysis, and the association was replicated in an independent cohort. In a later analysis, HLA-associated TCR beta chains were found to be more clonally expanded and to have lower generation probabilities than equally common non-associated chains. Because some donors lacked HLA typing at each locus, the association tests relied only on the typed subset. The cohort was sequenced for TCR beta chains only, and without alpha or paired-chain data the features that could be detected were limited. Specific HLA alleles were associated with over 15,000 TCR beta sequences at a false discovery rate of 0.05 in a later analysis. In a later analysis, TCR association rates were found to vary across HLA loci, with the most associated TCRs seen for DRB1 alleles and the fewest for HLA-C alleles. A later analysis found that most CMV-associated TCR beta chains appeared HLA-restricted, with HLA associations seemingly driven largely by CMV exposure. Strong co-occurrence of HLA alleles, especially DR and DQ, made assigning TCR associations to individual alleles difficult. In vitro tests confirmed that a few of the cytomegalovirus-associated TCR beta chains recognize cytomegalovirus antigens. In both the original and validation cohorts, the classifier was reported to diagnose cytomegalovirus status with high specificity and sensitivity. A cluster of highly shared sequence variants was judged likely to be a technical artifact of the sequencing pipeline. Roughly uniform sequencing depth across donors was assumed in presence/absence analyses, although this assumption may not hold.

The cohort comprised fewer than 700 healthy bone marrow donors. At the time of sampling, every cohort member was nominally healthy, though immune exposures that went unrecorded were likely present. The donor was CMV seronegative and was included in the group of a few hundred seronegative cohort members. A peripheral blood sample was collected from each donor, and TCR beta sequencing was performed on peripheral blood mononuclear cells. Genomic DNA extraction from the blood cell samples was performed with the Qiagen DNeasy Blood Extraction Kit. The library was prepared using the immunoSEQ multiplex PCR assay. A mixture of 60 forward primers for TCR Vbeta segments and 13 reverse primers for TCR Jbeta segments was used in the multiplex PCR. Amplification of the CDR3 region of rearranged TCR beta genes was performed with a multiplex PCR assay on genomic DNA. On the Illumina HiSeq System, the amplified TCR beta libraries were sequenced as 87-base-pair reads. The published analysis was carried out like this. A later analysis counted 75 million to 100 million unique TCR beta chains across the 600 to 850 repertoires, and around 12 million of these chains were shared by at least two donors. Raw reads were error-corrected and collapsed into unique sequences by a nearest-neighbor algorithm in which closely related sequences were merged to remove PCR and sequencing errors. V, D and J gene segments were assigned by aligning CDR3 sequences to IMGT reference sequences. For a sequence to be retained, at least a six-nucleotide match to both a V gene segment and a J gene segment was required. A rearrangement counted as productive if the CDR3 had no stop codons and remained in frame with V and J, and every other rearrangement counted as non-productive. CDR3 was defined by IMGT convention, running from the second conserved V-encoded cysteine to the conserved J-encoded phenylalanine. In an earlier analysis of approximately 500 of the donors, sequences lacking an unambiguous match to a single V gene segment were excluded. An earlier analysis of 500 to 600 of the donors classified V segments as functional when productive rearrangements were above 56.7% and as segregating when the standard deviation between donors was above 5%. A statistical classification framework was built for diagnosing cytomegalovirus status from the catalog of TCR beta chain sequences. V and J gene assignment, in a later analysis, came from comparing TCR nucleotide sequences with IMGT/GENE-DB human TR gene sequences. In a later analysis, CDR3 sequences and most-parsimonious VDJ recombination scenarios were assigned using the TCRdist pipeline. A later analysis defined each TCR beta chain by its CDR3 amino acid sequence plus V-gene family, and excluded reads lacking a unique V-gene family. In a later analysis, some 600 highly shared, low-generation-probability nucleotide sequences were removed to address suspected cross-contamination and a sequencing artifact. A later analysis calculated a clonal expansion index for each public chain from normalized within-repertoire ranks of inferred template counts. Generation probabilities in a later analysis came from a VDJ recombination model fitted to out-of-frame rearrangements, and those results were checked against IGoR. In a later analysis, hypergeometric tests were used to score TCR-TCR, TCR-HLA and TCR-CMV co-occurrence, with a repertoire-size bias correction applied to TCR pairs. False discovery rates were estimated in a later analysis by permuting HLA or CMV assignments 20 times. In a later analysis, co-occurring TCRs were grouped using DBSCAN, with TCRdist sequence similarity added in when clustering inside HLA-allele-positive subsets. Repertoires with fewer than 30,000 or more than 120,000 public chains were left out of co-occurrence clustering, as were roughly five repertoires with anomalous nucleotide sharing. Entries here come from immuneACCESS through TCRdb and include only in-frame sequences with V and J called. Some clones fail to appear in such tables; in the studies checked, an unresolved V gene covers under half of the shortfall, and the cause of the remainder is unknown. Clone size and V and J calls were adopted from that table, with D and trimming inferred from the DNA. The sample profile shows about 170,000 clones; 70% to 85% of them were found once. The top ten clonotypes cover about 4.9% of the sample.

As regards this clone: No cognate antigen has been identified for it. Within one base of it there is no much larger clone, and no base qualities were kept.

The junction shows trimming of 11 bases on V and 1 base on J, and the gene matches do not reach 7 bases of it. The CDR3 runs 16 amino acids, cysteine and phenylalanine included. The only DNA kept is the CDR3, 48 bases in frame from the first base. For CDR1 and CDR2, the germline V gene lists MDHEN and SYDVKM. Sequences were obtained from PBMCs. The chain is assembled from TRBV28 and TRBJ2-1; 14 of the junction bases match TRBD2. This clonotype was obtained from a man aged 18 to 29 in good health and CMV-seronegative. In nucleotides, the sequence is TGTGCCGGATCGGGACTAGCGGGAGTGTCCTACAATGAGCAGTTCTTC. Translated, it gives CAGSGLAGVSYNEQFF.